Presented here are 8 T cell receptor beta chains from one specimen sequenced in a study of identical twins. TCRdb ran MiXCR on the 5' RACE reads and lists one entry per CDR3 protein. This table holds 510,000 or so distinct CDR3 sequences, approximately 14% found once. This same sample was also part of a study on yellow fever vaccine responses in identical twins.

Sequenced sample: CD4+ T cells sorted from blood. The receptor source for this set is a woman younger than 35 in good health.

The J gene is TRBJ2-1, the V gene TRBV24-1; 14 bases are a match to TRBD2. The germline V gene has CDR1 KGHDR and CDR2 SFDVKD. Trimming removed 4 bases from V and 9 bases from J; junction bases left unmatched: 7. This CDR3 is 16 amino acids long. The CDR3 protein is CATSDPTSGRAGEQFF. The CDR3 DNA sequence: TGTGCCACCAGTGACCCGACTAGCGGGAGGGCTGGTGAGCAGTTCTTC.

The V call is TRBV20-1, the J call TRBJ2-3; 13 positions match TRBD2. CDR1 is DFQATT and CDR2 is SNEGSKA in the germline V gene (reference sequence). The CDR3 has 16 amino acids. The J segment lost 6 bases and the V segment lost 3 bases, leaving 9 bases of the junction unmatched. CDR3: CSARGTSGAGRDTQYF. CDR3 bases: TGCAGTGCTAGGGGGACTAGCGGGGCCGGGAGGGATACGCAGTATTTT.

The J gene is TRBJ2-1, the V gene TRBV5-1; 9 nucleotides line up with TRBD2. The junction had 11 bases not matched to a gene; V was cut back by 4 bases and J by 6 bases. The germline V gene has CDR1 SGHRS and CDR2 YFSETQ. The CDR3 loop spans 16 amino acids. The chain's CDR3 is CASSLEKGLATNEQFF. The DNA of the CDR3 is TGCGCCAGCAGCCTGGAGAAAGGACTAGCGACCAATGAGCAGTTCTTC.

The gene calls are TRBV27 and TRBJ2-3; possible D gene TRBD1, 6 bases. Trimming shortened V by 7 bases and J by 1 base, and 9 bases separated the two germline ends. CDR1 is MNHEY, CDR2 SMNVEV, per germline (reference sequence). The length of the CDR3 is 13 residues. The CDR3 DNA is TGTGCCAGCACGGACAGACGCACAGATACGCAGTATTTT. It specifies CASTDRRTDTQYF.

This clonotype was recorded a few times. The chain couples TRBV20-1 to TRBJ2-5; 7 nucleotides match TRBD2. Germline-derived CDR1 and CDR2 are DFQATT and SNEGSKA (reference sequence). This CDR3 contains 13 residues. The V segment lost 3 bases and the J segment 7 bases; nucleotides outside the gene matches: 8. The CDR3 here is CSASPGGKGTQYF. CDR3 sequence (DNA): TGCAGTGCTAGTCCCGGGGGGAAGGGGACCCAGTACTTC.

The chain couples TRBV27 to TRBJ2-5; the match to TRBD1 covers 7 bases. Germline CDR1 is MNHEY and CDR2 is SMNVEV (reference sequence). The CDR3 extends over 16 amino acids. V shed 2 bases and J 7 bases; nucleotides not matched to a gene: 13. The CDR3 region is CASSLVGGTDSGTQYF. In DNA form, the CDR3 reads TGTGCCAGCAGTTTAGTCGGTGGGACAGACTCGGGGACCCAGTACTTC.

V gene TRBV20-1 combines with J gene TRBJ2-5; D could derive from TRBD1 or TRBD2 (5 bases each). This CDR3 spans 15 amino acids. V was trimmed by 4 bases and J by 4 bases, leaving 19 bases between them. Germline V CDR1 and CDR2: DFQATT, SNEGSKA (reference sequence). The chain's CDR3 is CSATPGPPWRETQYF. DNA for the CDR3: TGCAGTGCTACCCCGGGACCTCCGTGGAGAGAGACCCAGTACTTC.

The chain is built from TRBV7-2 and TRBJ2-6; no firm D call. With 6 bases removed from V and 3 bases from J, the gap between germline ends came to 9 bases. From germline, CDR1 is SGHTA and CDR2 FQGNSA. The CDR3 is 14 amino acids. As DNA, the CDR3 is TGTGCCAGCAGGTCGACATTTGGGGCCAACGTCCTGACTTTC. Encoded protein: CASRSTFGANVLTF.